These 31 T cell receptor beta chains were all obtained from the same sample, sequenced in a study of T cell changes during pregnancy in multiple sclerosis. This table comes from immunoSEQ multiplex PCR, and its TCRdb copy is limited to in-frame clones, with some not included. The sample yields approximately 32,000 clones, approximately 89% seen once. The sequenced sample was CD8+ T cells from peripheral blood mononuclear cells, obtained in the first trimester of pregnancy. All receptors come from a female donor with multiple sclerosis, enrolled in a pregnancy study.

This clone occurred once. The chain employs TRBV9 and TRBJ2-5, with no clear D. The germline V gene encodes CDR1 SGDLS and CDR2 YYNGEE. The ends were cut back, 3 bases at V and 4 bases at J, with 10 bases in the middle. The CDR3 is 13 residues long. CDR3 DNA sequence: TGTGCCAGCAGCGGCACAAGTGGAGAGACCCAGTACTTC. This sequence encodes CASSGTSGETQYF.

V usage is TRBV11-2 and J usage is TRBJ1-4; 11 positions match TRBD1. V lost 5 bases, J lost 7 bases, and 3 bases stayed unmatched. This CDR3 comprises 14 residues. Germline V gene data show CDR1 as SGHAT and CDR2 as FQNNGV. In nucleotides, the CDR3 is TGTGCCAGCAGCCGGGACAGGGGGGCTGAAAAACTGTTTTTT. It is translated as CASSRDRGAEKLFF.

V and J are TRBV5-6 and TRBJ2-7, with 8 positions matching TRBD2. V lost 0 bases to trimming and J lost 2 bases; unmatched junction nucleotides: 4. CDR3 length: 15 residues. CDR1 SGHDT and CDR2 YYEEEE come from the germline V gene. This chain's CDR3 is CASSLGIAGPYEQYF. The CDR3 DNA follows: TGTGCCAGCAGCTTGGGGATAGCGGGACCCTACGAGCAGTACTTC.

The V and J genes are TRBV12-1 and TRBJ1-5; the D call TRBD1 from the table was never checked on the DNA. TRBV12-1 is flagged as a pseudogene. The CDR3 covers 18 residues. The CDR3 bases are TGTGCCAGCAGCTTTGGGACAGGCGGAGCTCATAGGAGGCAGCCCCAGCATTTT. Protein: CASSFGTGGAHRRQPQHF.

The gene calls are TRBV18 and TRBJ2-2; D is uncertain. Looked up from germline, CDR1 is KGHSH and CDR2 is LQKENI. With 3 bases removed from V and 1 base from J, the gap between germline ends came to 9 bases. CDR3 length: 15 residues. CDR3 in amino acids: CASSPIPQNTGELFF. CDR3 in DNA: TGTGCCAGCTCACCCATCCCACAGAACACCGGGGAGCTGTTTTTT. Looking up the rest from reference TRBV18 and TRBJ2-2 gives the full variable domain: NAGVMQNPRHLVRRRGQEARLRCSPMKGHSHVYWYRQLPEEGLKFMVYLQKENIIDESGMPKERFSAEFPKEGPSILRIQQVVRGDSAAYFCASSPIPQNTGELFFGEGSRLTVL.

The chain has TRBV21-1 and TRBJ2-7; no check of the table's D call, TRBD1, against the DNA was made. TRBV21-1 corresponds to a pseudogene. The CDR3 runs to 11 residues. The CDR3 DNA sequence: TGTGCCAGCAGCTTTCATTACGAGCAGTACTTC. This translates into CASSFHYEQYF.

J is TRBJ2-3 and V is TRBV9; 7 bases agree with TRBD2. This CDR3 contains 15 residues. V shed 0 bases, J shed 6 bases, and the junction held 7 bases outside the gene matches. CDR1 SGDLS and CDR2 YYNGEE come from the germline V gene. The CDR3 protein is CASSVGGLEVDTQYF. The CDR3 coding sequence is TGTGCCAGCAGCGTAGGTGGACTAGAGGTGGATACGCAGTATTTT.

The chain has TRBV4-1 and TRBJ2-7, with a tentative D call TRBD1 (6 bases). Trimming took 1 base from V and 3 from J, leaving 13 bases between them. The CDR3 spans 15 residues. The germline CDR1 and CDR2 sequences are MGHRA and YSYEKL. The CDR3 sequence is CASSQGTESFYEQYF. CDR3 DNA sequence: TGCGCCAGCAGCCAAGGGACAGAGAGCTTCTACGAGCAGTACTTC.

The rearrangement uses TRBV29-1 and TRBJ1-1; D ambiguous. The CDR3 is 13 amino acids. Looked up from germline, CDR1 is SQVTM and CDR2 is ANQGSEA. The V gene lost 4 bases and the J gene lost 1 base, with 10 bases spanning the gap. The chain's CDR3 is CSVVQFENTEAFF. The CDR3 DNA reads TGCAGCGTTGTACAATTCGAGAACACTGAAGCTTTCTTT.

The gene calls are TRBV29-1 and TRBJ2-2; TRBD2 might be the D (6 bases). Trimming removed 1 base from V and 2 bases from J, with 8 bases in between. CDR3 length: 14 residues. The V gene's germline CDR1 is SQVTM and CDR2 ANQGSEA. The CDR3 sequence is CSVEAGANTGELFF. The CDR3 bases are TGCAGCGTTGAAGCGGGAGCAAACACCGGGGAGCTGTTTTTT.

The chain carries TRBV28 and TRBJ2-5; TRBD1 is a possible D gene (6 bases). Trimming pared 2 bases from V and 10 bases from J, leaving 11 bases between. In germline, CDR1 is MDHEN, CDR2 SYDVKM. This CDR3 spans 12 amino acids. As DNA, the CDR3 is TGTGCCAGCAGTTTAAGGGGGAGTATCCAGTACTTC. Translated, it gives CASSLRGSIQYF.

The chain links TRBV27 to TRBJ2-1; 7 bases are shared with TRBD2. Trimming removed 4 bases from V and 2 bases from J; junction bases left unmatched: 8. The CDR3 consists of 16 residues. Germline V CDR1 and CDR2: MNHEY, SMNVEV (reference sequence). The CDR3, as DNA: TGTGCCAGCAGTTACTCGGCGGGAGCTACCTACAATGAGCAGTTCTTC. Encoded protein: CASSYSAGATYNEQFF.

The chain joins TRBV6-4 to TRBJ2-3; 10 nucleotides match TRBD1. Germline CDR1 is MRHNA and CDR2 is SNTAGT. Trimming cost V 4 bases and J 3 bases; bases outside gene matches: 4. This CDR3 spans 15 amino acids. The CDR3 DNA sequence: TGTGCCAGCAGTGGCGACAGGGGGCAGACAGATACGCAGTATTTT. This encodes CASSGDRGQTDTQYF.

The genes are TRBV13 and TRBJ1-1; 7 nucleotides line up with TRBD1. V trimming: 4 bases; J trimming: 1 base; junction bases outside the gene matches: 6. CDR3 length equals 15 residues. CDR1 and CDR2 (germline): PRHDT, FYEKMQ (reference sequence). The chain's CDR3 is CASSSHYRGNTEAFF. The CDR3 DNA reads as TGTGCCAGCAGCTCACATTACAGGGGGAACACTGAAGCTTTCTTT.

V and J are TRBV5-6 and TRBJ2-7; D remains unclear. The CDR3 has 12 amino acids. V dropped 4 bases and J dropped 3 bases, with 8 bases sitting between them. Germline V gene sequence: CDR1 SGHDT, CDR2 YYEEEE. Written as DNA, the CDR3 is TGTGCCAGCAGCCTCCTAAACTACGAGCAGTACTTC. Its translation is CASSLLNYEQYF.

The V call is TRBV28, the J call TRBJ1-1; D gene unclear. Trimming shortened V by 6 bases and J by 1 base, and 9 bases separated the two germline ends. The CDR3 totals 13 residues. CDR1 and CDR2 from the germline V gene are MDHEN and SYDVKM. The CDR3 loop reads CASSPHSNTEAFF. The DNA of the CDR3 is TGTGCCAGCAGCCCCCATTCGAACACTGAAGCTTTCTTT. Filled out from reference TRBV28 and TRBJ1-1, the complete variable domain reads DVKVTQSSRYLVKRTGEKVFLECVQDMDHENMFWYRQDPGLGLRLIYFSYDVKMKEKGDIPEGYSVSREKKERFSLILESASTNQTSMYLCASSPHSNTEAFFGQGTRLTVV.

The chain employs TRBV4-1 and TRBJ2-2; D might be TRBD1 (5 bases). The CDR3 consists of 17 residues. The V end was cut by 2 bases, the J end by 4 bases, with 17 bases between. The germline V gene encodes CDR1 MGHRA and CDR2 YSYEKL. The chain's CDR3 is CASSQIWGRFFTGELFF. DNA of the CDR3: TGCGCCAGCAGCCAAATTTGGGGCCGGTTCTTCACCGGGGAGCTGTTTTTT.

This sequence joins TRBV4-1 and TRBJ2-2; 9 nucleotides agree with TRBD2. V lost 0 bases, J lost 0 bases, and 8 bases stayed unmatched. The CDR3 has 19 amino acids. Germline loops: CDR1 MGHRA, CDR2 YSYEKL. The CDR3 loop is CASSQERLAGSTNTGELFF. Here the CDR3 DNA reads TGCGCCAGCAGCCAAGAACGGCTAGCGGGATCCACGAACACCGGGGAGCTGTTTTTT.

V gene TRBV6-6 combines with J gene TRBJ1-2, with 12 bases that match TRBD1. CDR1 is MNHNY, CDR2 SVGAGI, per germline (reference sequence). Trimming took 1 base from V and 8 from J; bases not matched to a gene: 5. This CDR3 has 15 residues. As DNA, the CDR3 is TGTGCCAGCAGTTACTGGGGACAGGGGGCGGAAGGCTACACCTTC. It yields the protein CASSYWGQGAEGYTF.

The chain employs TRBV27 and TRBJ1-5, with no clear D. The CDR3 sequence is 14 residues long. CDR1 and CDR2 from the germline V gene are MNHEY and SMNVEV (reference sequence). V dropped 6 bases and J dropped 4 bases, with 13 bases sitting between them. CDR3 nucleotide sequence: TGTGCCAGCAGCCCCCTCCCGCGGAATCAGCCCCAGCATTTT. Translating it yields CASSPLPRNQPQHF.

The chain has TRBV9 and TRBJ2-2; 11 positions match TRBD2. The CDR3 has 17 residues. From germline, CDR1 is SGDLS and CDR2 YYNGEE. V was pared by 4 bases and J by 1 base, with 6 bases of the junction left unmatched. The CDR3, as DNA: TGTGCCAGCAGCATCCCGGGACTAGCGGTGAACACCGGGGAGCTGTTTTTT. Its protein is CASSIPGLAVNTGELFF.

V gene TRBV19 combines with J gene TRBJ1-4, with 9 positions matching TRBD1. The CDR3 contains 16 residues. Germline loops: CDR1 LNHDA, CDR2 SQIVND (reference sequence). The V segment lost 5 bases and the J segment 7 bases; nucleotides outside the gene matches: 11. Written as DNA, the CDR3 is TGTGCCAGTAGTCCCCGATCGACAGGGGGTTTTGAAAAACTGTTTTTT. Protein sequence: CASSPRSTGGFEKLFF.

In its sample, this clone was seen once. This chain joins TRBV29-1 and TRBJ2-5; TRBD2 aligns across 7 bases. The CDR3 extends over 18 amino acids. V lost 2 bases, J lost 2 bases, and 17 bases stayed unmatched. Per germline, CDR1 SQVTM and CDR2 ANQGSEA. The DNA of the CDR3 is TGCAGCGTTGAAATCCCTAGCGGCACTACCCTCTCACAAGAGACCCAGTACTTC. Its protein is CSVEIPSGTTLSQETQYF. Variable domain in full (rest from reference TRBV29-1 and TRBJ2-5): SAVISQKPSRDICQRGTSLTIQCQVDSQVTMMFWYRQQPGQSLTLIATANQGSEATYESGFVIDKFPISRPNLTFSTLTVSNMSPEDSSIYLCSVEIPSGTTLSQETQYFGPGTRLLVL.

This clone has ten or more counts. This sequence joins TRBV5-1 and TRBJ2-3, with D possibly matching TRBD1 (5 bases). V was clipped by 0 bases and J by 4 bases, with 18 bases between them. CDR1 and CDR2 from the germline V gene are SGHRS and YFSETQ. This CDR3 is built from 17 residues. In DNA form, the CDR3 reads TGCGCCAGCAGCTTGGCCGCTGCAGGGTGGGTGGCAGATACGCAGTATTTT. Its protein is CASSLAAAGWVADTQYF. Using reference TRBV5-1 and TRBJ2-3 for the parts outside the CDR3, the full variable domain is KAGVTQTPRYLIKTRGQQVTLSCSPISGHRSVSWYQQTPGQGLQFLFEYFSETQRNKGNFPGRFSGRQFSNSRSEMNVSTLELGDSALYLCASSLAAAGWVADTQYFGPGTRLTVL.

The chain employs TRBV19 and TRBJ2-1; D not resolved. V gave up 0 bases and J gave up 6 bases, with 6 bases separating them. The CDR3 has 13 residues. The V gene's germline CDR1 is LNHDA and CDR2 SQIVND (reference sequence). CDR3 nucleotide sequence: TGTGCCAGTAGTATAGATGGGCCCAATGAGCAGTTCTTC. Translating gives CASSIDGPNEQFF.

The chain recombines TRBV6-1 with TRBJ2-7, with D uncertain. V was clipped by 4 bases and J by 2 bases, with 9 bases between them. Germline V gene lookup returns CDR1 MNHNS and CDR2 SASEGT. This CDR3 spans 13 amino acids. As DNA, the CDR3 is TGTGCCAGCAGTGGTCCAATAGCCTACGAGCAGTACTTC. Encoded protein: CASSGPIAYEQYF.

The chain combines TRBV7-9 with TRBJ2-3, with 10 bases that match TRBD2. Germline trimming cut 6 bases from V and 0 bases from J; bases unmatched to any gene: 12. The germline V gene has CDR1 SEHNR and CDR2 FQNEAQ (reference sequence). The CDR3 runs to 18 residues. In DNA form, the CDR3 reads TGTGCCAGCAGGACATTAGCGGGAGGAAGTCCTAGCACAGATACGCAGTATTTT. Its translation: CASRTLAGGSPSTDTQYF. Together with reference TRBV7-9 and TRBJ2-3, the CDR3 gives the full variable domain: DTGVSQNPRHKITKRGQNVTFRCDPISEHNRLYWYRQTLGQGPEFLTYFQNEAQLEKSRLLSDRFSAERPKGSFSTLEIQRTEQGDSAMYLCASRTLAGGSPSTDTQYFGPGTRLTVL.

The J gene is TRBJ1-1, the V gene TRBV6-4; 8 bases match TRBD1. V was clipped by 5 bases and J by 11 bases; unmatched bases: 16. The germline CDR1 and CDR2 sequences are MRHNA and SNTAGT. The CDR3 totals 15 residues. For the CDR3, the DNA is TGTGCCAGCAGTCCCGAAGAGGACAGGGCTCTTACGGCTTTCTTT. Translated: CASSPEEDRALTAFF.

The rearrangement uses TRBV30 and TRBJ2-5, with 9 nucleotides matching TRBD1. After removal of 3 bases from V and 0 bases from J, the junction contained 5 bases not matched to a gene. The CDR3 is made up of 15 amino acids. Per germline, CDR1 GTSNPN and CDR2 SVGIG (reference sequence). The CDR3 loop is CAWSLGTGNQETQYF. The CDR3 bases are TGTGCCTGGAGCCTAGGGACAGGGAACCAAGAGACCCAGTACTTC.

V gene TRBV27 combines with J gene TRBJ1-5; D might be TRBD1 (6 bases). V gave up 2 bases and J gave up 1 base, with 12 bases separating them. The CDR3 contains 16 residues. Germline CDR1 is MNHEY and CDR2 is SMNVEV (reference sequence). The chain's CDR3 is CASSLRGGLSNQPQHF. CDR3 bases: TGTGCCAGCAGTTTACGTGGGGGCTTAAGCAATCAGCCCCAGCATTTT.

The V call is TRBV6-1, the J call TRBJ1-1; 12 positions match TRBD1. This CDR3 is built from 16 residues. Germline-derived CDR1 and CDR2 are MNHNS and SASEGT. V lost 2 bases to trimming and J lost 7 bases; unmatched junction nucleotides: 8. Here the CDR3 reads CASSEMGDRGPLEAFF. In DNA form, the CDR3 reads TGTGCCAGCAGTGAAATGGGGGACAGGGGGCCCCTTGAAGCTTTCTTT.